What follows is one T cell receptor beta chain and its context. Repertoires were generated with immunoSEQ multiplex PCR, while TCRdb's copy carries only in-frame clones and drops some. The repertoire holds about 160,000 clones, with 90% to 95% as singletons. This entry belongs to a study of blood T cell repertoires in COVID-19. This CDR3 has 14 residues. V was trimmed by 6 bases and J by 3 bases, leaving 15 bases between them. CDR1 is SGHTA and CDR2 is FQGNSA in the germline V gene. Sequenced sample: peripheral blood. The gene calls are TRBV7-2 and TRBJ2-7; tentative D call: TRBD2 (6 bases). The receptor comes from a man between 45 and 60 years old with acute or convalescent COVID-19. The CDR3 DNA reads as TGTGCCAGCAGGGTCCACGACGGGAGCTACGAGCAGTACTTC. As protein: CASRVHDGSYEQYF.